This entry features one TCR beta chain sequence. Its antigen is not known. These data originate in a study of graft-versus-host responses after intestinal transplantation. Overall study context: Each recipient received a multivisceral, liver-intestinal, or isolated intestinal graft. General study results and limits: Recipient marrow showed GvH clones, some seen first in ileum or blood. Individuals who had graft-donor T cell macrochimerism had allografts that showed high graft-versus-host to host-versus-graft clonal ratios. Early HvG declines after transplant were associated with peak circulating GvH clone levels.

Repertoires were generated with immunoSEQ multiplex PCR, while TCRdb's copy carries only in-frame clones and drops some. Of 35,000 to 45,000 clones listed, roughly 94% are singletons. The germline V gene encodes CDR1 SGHAT and CDR2 FQDESV (reference sequence). V was cut by 7 bases and J by 7 bases, with 10 bases left in between. The CDR3 runs to 12 residues. The V and J genes are TRBV11-1 and TRBJ2-2; D is undetermined. The sample here was unstimulated CD4+ T cells sorted from spleen or lymph node cells, taken before transplant. The sequence was collected from a human donor who was the organ donor for an intestinal transplant. The CDR3 DNA sequence: TGTGCCAGCAAACCGTTGGGCGGGGAGCTGTTTTTT. The encoded protein is CASKPLGGELFF. The full variable domain, with the rest looked up from reference TRBV11-1 and TRBJ2-2, is EAEVAQSPRYKITEKSQAVAFWCDPISGHATLYWYRQILGQGPELLVQFQDESVVDDSQLPKDRFSAERLKGVDSTLKIQPAELGDSAMYLCASKPLGGELFFGEGSRLTVL.